This is a list of T cell receptor beta chains from one sample in a study of blood T cell repertoires in COVID-19. Method: immunoSEQ multiplex PCR; TCRdb's copy keeps in-frame clones and lacks some. The repertoire consists of roughly 250,000 clones, with about 88% occurring once and the leading ten covering approximately 2%. Source material: peripheral blood. The source is a woman aged 40 to 50 who had recovered from COVID-19. CDR3s include the opening cysteine and the closing phenylalanine or tryptophan. D genes are given only for firm matches. Expanded clones are given a class, and other clones once, few, many or no size at all.

j_gene | len | abundance | v_gene | d_gene | CDR3nt | CDR3aa
TRBJ2-1 | 13 | NA | TRBV7-2 | TRBD2 | TGTGCCAGCAGCCTGGGACTAGCCATTGAGCAGTTCTTC | CASSLGLAIEQFF
TRBJ2-1 | 17 | NA | TRBV24-1 | NA | TGTGCCACCAGTGACCCACTGGCAGGGTTCTCCTACAATGAGCAGTTCTTC | CATSDPLAGFSYNEQFF
TRBJ2-5 | 15 | NA | TRBV7-6 | NA | TGTGCCAGCAGCTCCCCGAGGGCCGGAGAAGAGACCCAGTACTTC | CASSSPRAGEETQYF
TRBJ1-3 | 15 | NA | TRBV5-1 | NA | TGCGCCAGCAGCGGCGAATCGGGGATTGGAAACACCATATATTTT | CASSGESGIGNTIYF
TRBJ2-5 | 14 | NA | TRBV11-3 | NA | TGTGCCAGCAGCTTAGATCCAGTCCAAGAGACCCAGTACTTC | CASSLDPVQETQYF
TRBJ1-5 | 15 | once | TRBV5-8 | NA | TGTGCCAGCAGTTTGAGACAGGTCCTAAATCAGCCCCAGCATTTT | CASSLRQVLNQPQHF
TRBJ1-3 | 16 | NA | TRBV4-3 | NA | TGCGCCAGCAGCCACCTGACGGGTAATTCTGGAAACACCATATATTTT | CASSHLTGNSGNTIYF
TRBJ2-5 | 15 | few | TRBV6-5 | TRBD1 | TGTGCCAGCAATTATAAGGGGGCGTTGTCAGAGACCCAGTACTTC | CASNYKGALSETQYF
TRBJ1-2 | 13 | NA | TRBV24-1 | TRBD1 | TGTGCCACCAGTGAACAGGGGGACTATGGCTACACCTTC | CATSEQGDYGYTF
TRBJ1-2 | 16 | once | TRBV14 | NA | TGTGCCAGCAGCCAAGACCGGAGGCCCGATAACTATGGCTACACCTTC | CASSQDRRPDNYGYTF
TRBJ2-2 | 15 | NA | TRBV7-7 | TRBD1 | TGTGCTAGCAGCGGACAGGGAGGATACGCCGGGGAGCTGTTTTTT | CASSGQGGYAGELFF
TRBJ2-3 | 12 | NA | TRBV20-1 | NA | TGCAGTGCTAGTCCGAGAACAGATACGCAGTATTTT | CSASPRTDTQYF
TRBJ1-2 | 13 | NA | TRBV6-5 | NA | TGTGCCAGCAAACCGGGTGTTAGCTATGGCTACACCTTC | CASKPGVSYGYTF
TRBJ1-6 | 15 | NA | TRBV11-2 | TRBD1 | TGTGCCAGCAGCTTAGCACAGGGGTATAATTCACCCCTCCACTTT | CASSLAQGYNSPLHF
TRBJ1-2 | 15 | NA | TRBV19 | NA | TGTGCCAGTAGTATAACCTATAGCGGGGTCGGTGGCTACACCTTC | CASSITYSGVGGYTF
TRBJ2-7 | 15 | NA | TRBV19 | TRBD1 | TGTGCCAGTAGTATAGGGGACAGGCAAGCCTACGAGCAGTACTTC | CASSIGDRQAYEQYF
TRBJ1-1 | 17 | few | TRBV4-3 | TRBD1 | TGCGCCAGCAGCCAAATACAGGGGGCGCCGATGAACACTGAAGCTTTCTTT | CASSQIQGAPMNTEAFF
TRBJ2-7 | 17 | many | TRBV14 | TRBD2 | TGTGCCAGCAGCCAAGGACTAGCGGGAGTTCCCTCCTACGAGCAGTACTTC | CASSQGLAGVPSYEQYF
TRBJ1-5 | 14 | few | TRBV5-5 | TRBD1 | TGTGCCAGCAGCTTGGAAGGGGGCTATCAGCCCCAGCATTTT | CASSLEGGYQPQHF
TRBJ2-7 | 16 | NA | TRBV6-5 | TRBD1 | TGTGCCAGCAGTTACTCGCGCCGACAGGGGGCCTACGAGCAGTACTTC | CASSYSRRQGAYEQYF
TRBJ2-1 | 19 | NA | TRBV19 | TRBD2 | TGTGCCAGTTCTCGGGTTGTGGAACTAGCGCCTTACTCCTACAATGAGCAGTTCTTC | CASSRVVELAPYSYNEQFF
TRBJ2-1 | 16 | NA | TRBV29-1 | TRBD2 | TGCAGCGTTGAACCCAATAGCGGGGCCCCCCAAGGGGAGCAGTTCTTC | CSVEPNSGAPQGEQFF
TRBJ1-6 | 15 | NA | TRBV18 | TRBD1 | TGTGCCAGCTCACCACCGGGACAGATTAATTCACCCCTCCACTTT | CASSPPGQINSPLHF
TRBJ2-1 | 15 | NA | TRBV4-3 | TRBD2 | TGCGCCAGCAGCCAAGACGGGCGGGAGAATGGTGAGCAGTTCTTC | CASSQDGRENGEQFF
TRBJ2-1 | 18 | NA | TRBV7-3 | TRBD2 | TGTGCCAGCAGCTTAAACTCGCTGGCTAGCGGGGGGTACAATGAGCAGTTCTTC | CASSLNSLASGGYNEQFF
TRBJ1-1 | 13 | NA | TRBV12-3/TRBV12-4 | TRBD1 | TGTGCCAGCAGGAATACAGGGGGGACTGAAGCTTTCTTT | CASRNTGGTEAFF